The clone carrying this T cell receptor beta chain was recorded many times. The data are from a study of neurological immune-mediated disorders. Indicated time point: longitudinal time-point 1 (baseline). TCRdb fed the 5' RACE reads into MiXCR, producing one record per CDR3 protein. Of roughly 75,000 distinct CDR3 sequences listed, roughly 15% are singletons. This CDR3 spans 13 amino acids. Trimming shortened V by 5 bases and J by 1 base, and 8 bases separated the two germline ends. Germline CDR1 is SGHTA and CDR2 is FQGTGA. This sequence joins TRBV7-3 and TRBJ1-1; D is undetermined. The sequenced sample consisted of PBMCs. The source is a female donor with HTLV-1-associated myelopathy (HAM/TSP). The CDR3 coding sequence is TGTGCCAGCAGCAAAAACCCGAACACTGAAGCTTTCTTT. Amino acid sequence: CASSKNPNTEAFF.